Following are 5 T cell receptor beta chains from one sample sequenced in a study of cytomegalovirus exposure and HLA in healthy donors. The PCR was carried out with 60 Vbeta primers and 13 Jbeta primers. The data were produced by immunoSEQ multiplex PCR, yet TCRdb's version contains in-frame clones alone and is incomplete. The sample consists of about 85,000 clones, under 85% of them appearing once. The sequenced material came from PBMCs. All receptors derive from a boy younger than 18 in good health and CMV-seronegative.

V is TRBV5-1 and J is TRBJ1-2, with 7 bases identical to TRBD1. The V gene's germline CDR1 is SGHRS and CDR2 YFSETQ. V lost 0 bases and J lost 4; bases outside the gene matches: 3. CDR3 size: 14 residues. CDR3 DNA sequence: TGCGCCAGCAGCTTGGCAGGGGGTTTCTATGGCTACACCTTC. This translates into CASSLAGGFYGYTF.

The gene calls are TRBV5-6 and TRBJ1-6, with a tentative D call TRBD1 (5 bases). The CDR3 has 14 residues. Looked up from germline, CDR1 is SGHDT and CDR2 is YYEEEE. Trimming cost V 3 bases and J 5 bases, with 9 bases left between them. The CDR3 bases are TGTGCCAGCAGCTCTCGACAGAATAATTCACCCCTCCACTTT. Amino acid sequence: CASSSRQNNSPLHF.

The chain has TRBV7-9 and TRBJ2-7; 7 nucleotides line up with TRBD2. This CDR3 has 15 amino acids. V trimming: 5 bases; J trimming: 1 base; junction bases outside the gene matches: 8. Germline CDR1 is SEHNR and CDR2 is FQNEAQ (reference sequence). Here the CDR3 DNA reads TGTGCCAGCAGCGGACGCGACGGGGGGTCCTACGAGCAGTACTTC. Protein product: CASSGRDGGSYEQYF.

This clone occurred a few times. Germline is not matched at one junction end, which may reflect a read error. This chain links TRBV6-5 with TRBJ1-4; 9 positions match TRBD1. Germline V CDR1 and CDR2: MNHEY, SVGAGI. CDR3 length: 12 residues. The CDR3 sequence is CASSTGTGILHF. CDR3 coding DNA: TGTGCCAGCAGTACCGGGACAGGGATTCTCCATTTC.

CDR3 protein: CASSLRSEQYF. CDR3 DNA sequence: TGTGCCAGCAGTCTCCGTAGCGAGCAGTACTTC. The chain recombines TRBV2 with TRBJ2-7; D gene unclear. CDR3 size: 11 residues. Trimming removed 5 bases from V and 6 bases from J, with 8 bases in between. Germline values: CDR1 SNHLY, CDR2 FYNNEI.